These 26 T cell receptor beta chains came from one sample sequenced in a study of a mutant IDH1 vaccine in newly diagnosed glioma. The time point here: baseline, week 1 (first vaccination visit). The treatment here: pre-vaccination baseline after standard-of-care therapy. Generated by immunoSEQ multiplex PCR, the TCRdb table keeps only in-frame clones and is missing some. The sample includes tens of thousands of clones, 70% to 90% seen only once; the top ten take about 3%. The source material was PBMCs, sampled from a glioma patient treated with radiotherapy, temozolomide or both. These receptors came from a man aged 25 to 40 with glioma.

V is TRBV5-4 and J is TRBJ1-2, with TRBD1 identical over 11 bases. The CDR3 totals 13 residues. After removal of 5 bases from V and 8 bases from J, the junction contained 5 bases not matched to a gene. From germline, CDR1 is SGHNT and CDR2 YYREEE (reference sequence). CDR3 protein: CASRGQGARGYTF. Here the CDR3 DNA reads TGTGCCAGCAGAGGACAGGGGGCGAGAGGCTACACCTTC. The whole variable domain, filled in from reference TRBV5-4 and TRBJ1-2, reads ETGVTQSPTHLIKTRGQQVTLRCSSQSGHNTVSWYQQALGQGPQFIFQYYREEENGRGNFPPRFSGLQFPNYSSELNVNALELDDSALYLCASRGQGARGYTFGSGTRLTVV.

The CDR3 here is CASRKDWLSGNTIYF. The DNA of the CDR3 is TGTGCCAGTAGGAAGGACTGGCTCTCTGGAAACACCATATATTTT. This chain joins TRBV19 and TRBJ1-3; unclear D gene. Germline CDR1 reads LNHDA; CDR2 reads SQIVND (reference sequence). V lost 6 bases and J 0 bases, leaving 12 bases between the germline ends. The CDR3 spans 15 residues.

Only one count was recorded for this clone. The V gene is TRBV5-1, the J gene TRBJ2-7, with 11 bases that match TRBD1. CDR3 length: 14 residues. V was pared by 4 bases and J by 5 bases, with 5 bases of the junction left unmatched. Per the germline V gene, CDR1 is SGHRS and CDR2 is YFSETQ. The CDR3 here is CASSAGTGGHEQYF. In nucleotides, the CDR3 is TGCGCCAGCAGCGCGGGGACAGGGGGTCACGAGCAGTACTTC. The whole variable domain, filled in from reference TRBV5-1 and TRBJ2-7, reads KAGVTQTPRYLIKTRGQQVTLSCSPISGHRSVSWYQQTPGQGLQFLFEYFSETQRNKGNFPGRFSGRQFSNSRSEMNVSTLELGDSALYLCASSAGTGGHEQYFGPGTRLTVT.

The chain uses TRBV5-6 and TRBJ2-5, with D perhaps TRBD1 or TRBD2 (6 bases each). The end of the DNA is better explained by TRBJ2-7, so the J call may be wrong. The CDR3 extends over 15 amino acids. CDR1 is SGHDT and CDR2 is YYEEEE in the germline V gene. CDR3 nucleotide sequence: TGTGCCAGCAGCTTGTCCCCGGGGGCCTTCTACGAGCAGTACTTC. This sequence encodes CASSLSPGAFYEQYF.

The chain carries TRBV11-2 and TRBJ1-2; TRBD1 is a possible D gene (5 bases). In germline, CDR1 is SGHAT, CDR2 FQNNGV. V was cut by 0 bases and J by 6 bases, with 17 bases left in between. The CDR3 consists of 16 residues. The CDR3 reads CASSLDRAGRIDGYTF. The CDR3 region has the DNA TGTGCCAGCAGCTTAGATCGGGCAGGGAGAATTGATGGCTACACCTTC.

V is TRBV4-1 and J is TRBJ2-3, with 9 bases aligning to TRBD2. The CDR3 extends over 17 amino acids. Losses at the gene ends were 2 bases for V and 0 bases for J; bases not matched to a gene: 6. CDR1 and CDR2 from the germline V gene are MGHRA and YSYEKL. Here the CDR3 reads CASSQPGTSLSTDTQYF. CDR3 bases: TGCGCCAGCAGCCAACCCGGGACTAGCCTGAGCACAGATACGCAGTATTTT.

In its sample, this clone was seen once. The chain is built from TRBV7-9 and TRBJ2-7, with 11 bases identical to TRBD1. Germline CDR1 is SEHNR and CDR2 is FQNEAQ (reference sequence). This CDR3 has 19 amino acids. With V trimmed by 1 base and J by 2 bases, 13 bases remained unmatched. CDR3 loop: CASSLEERAWGQGAYEQYF. The CDR3 region has the DNA TGTGCCAGCAGCTTAGAGGAGCGGGCGTGGGGACAGGGGGCCTACGAGCAGTACTTC.

The rearrangement links TRBV23-1 to TRBJ1-2, with D possibly matching TRBD1 (5 bases). TRBV23-1 qualifies as an ORF whose function is uncertain. The CDR3 runs 15 residues. V was clipped by 7 bases and J by 4 bases, with 19 bases between them. The CDR3 sequence is CASIKSVTGPYGYTF. Here the CDR3 DNA reads TGCGCCAGCATCAAGTCCGTTACAGGCCCCTATGGCTACACCTTC.

V usage is TRBV19 and J usage is TRBJ2-2; D is perhaps TRBD1 (5 bases). This CDR3 spans 14 amino acids. From germline, CDR1 is LNHDA and CDR2 SQIVND (reference sequence). Trimming stripped 7 bases from V and 4 bases from J, with 13 bases between. CDR3 nucleotides: TGTGCCAGTAAGATGGGGCGGCTCACCGGGGAGCTGTTTTTT. Translation gives CASKMGRLTGELFF. The full variable domain, with the rest looked up from reference TRBV19 and TRBJ2-2, is DGGITQSPKYLFRKEGQNVTLSCEQNLNHDAMYWYRQDPGQGLRLIYYSQIVNDFQKGDIAEGYSVSREKKESFPLTVTSAQKNPTAFYLCASKMGRLTGELFFGEGSRLTVL.

The rearrangement uses TRBV19 and TRBJ1-2; no clear D gene. The CDR3 extends over 13 amino acids. Germline-derived CDR1 and CDR2 are LNHDA and SQIVND (reference sequence). Trimming shortened V by 6 bases and J by 8 bases, and 16 bases separated the two germline ends. CDR3: CASRIYGTGGYTF. CDR3 in DNA: TGTGCCAGTAGAATCTACGGAACCGGGGGCTACACCTTC. Complete variable domain (other parts from reference TRBV19 and TRBJ1-2): DGGITQSPKYLFRKEGQNVTLSCEQNLNHDAMYWYRQDPGQGLRLIYYSQIVNDFQKGDIAEGYSVSREKKESFPLTVTSAQKNPTAFYLCASRIYGTGGYTFGSGTRLTVV.

The chain links TRBV5-8 to TRBJ2-2; 7 bases are shared with TRBD1. The germline V gene encodes CDR1 SGHTS and CDR2 YDEGEE. The J segment lost 1 base and the V segment lost 0 bases, leaving 3 bases of the junction unmatched. CDR3 length: 16 amino acids. The DNA for the CDR3 is TGTGCCAGCAGCTTGGGACAGGGTTGGAACACCGGGGAGCTGTTTTTT. Translating it yields CASSLGQGWNTGELFF.

This chain joins TRBV5-4 and TRBJ2-3; 8 bases line up with TRBD2. Germline V gene sequence: CDR1 SGHNT, CDR2 YYREEE (reference sequence). This CDR3 comprises 16 residues. Unmatched junction bases numbered 8, after V lost 0 bases and J lost 5 bases. As DNA, the CDR3 is TGTGCCAGCAGCTTGGCGACGGGGGGGCCTATAGATACGCAGTATTTT. As protein: CASSLATGGPIDTQYF.

V is TRBV27 and J is TRBJ1-1; no clear D gene. From germline, CDR1 is MNHEY and CDR2 SMNVEV (reference sequence). The CDR3 loop spans 16 amino acids. The V gene lost 7 bases and the J gene lost 1 base, with 19 bases spanning the gap. CDR3 loop: CASTLSGRVRNTEAFF. DNA for the CDR3: TGTGCCAGCACTCTATCGGGGAGGGTCCGGAACACTGAAGCTTTCTTT.

The genes are TRBV2 and TRBJ2-5, with D maybe TRBD1 (5 bases). The J call could be wrong; TRBJ2-7 is a better fit for the DNA end. From germline, CDR1 is SNHLY and CDR2 FYNNEI. CDR3 length: 14 amino acids. For the CDR3, the DNA is TGTGCCAGCAGTGAACGCCAGGGTTTCTACGAGCAGTACTTC. Translated: CASSERQGFYEQYF.

The rearrangement links TRBV7-9 to TRBJ1-5; D ambiguous. Germline CDR1 is SEHNR and CDR2 is FQNEAQ (reference sequence). V was pared by 1 base and J by 10 bases, with 8 bases between. CDR3 length: 12 residues. CDR3 DNA sequence: TGTGCCAGCAGCTTAGGGTCCGAACCCCAGCATTTT. This sequence encodes CASSLGSEPQHF.

This sequence joins TRBV7-9 and TRBJ1-6; 10 bases agree with TRBD1. In germline, CDR1 is SEHNR, CDR2 FQNEAQ (reference sequence). V lost 4 bases to trimming and J lost 10 bases; unmatched junction nucleotides: 7. CDR3 length: 15 residues. The CDR3 DNA sequence: TGTGCCAGCAGCTCCTACCGGACAGGGGGGTCACCCCTCCACTTT. Residues: CASSSYRTGGSPLHF.

The rearrangement joins TRBV5-4 to TRBJ1-1, with TRBD1 matching 7 bases. CDR3 length: 14 residues. V trimming: 5 bases; J trimming: 3 bases; junction bases outside the gene matches: 7. Germline CDR1 and CDR2: SGHNT and YYREEE (reference sequence). CDR3 in DNA: TGTGCCAGCAGTTTATGGCAGGGGGACACTGAAGCTTTCTTT. Amino acids: CASSLWQGDTEAFF.

In this sample, this clone turned up a few times. V usage is TRBV5-4 and J usage is TRBJ1-1; tentatively, D is TRBD1 (5 bases). The CDR3 has 14 residues. The germline gives CDR1 SGHNT, CDR2 YYREEE (reference sequence). Trimming cost V 1 base and J 1 base, with 8 bases left between them. Here the CDR3 DNA reads TGTGCCAGCAGCTTGCCCACAGGGAACACTGAAGCTTTCTTT. As protein: CASSLPTGNTEAFF.

This chain joins TRBV13 and TRBJ2-5; a weak D match, TRBD1 (5 bases). V lost 0 bases and J 0 bases, leaving 17 bases between the germline ends. This CDR3 has 18 amino acids. Germline CDR1 is PRHDT and CDR2 is FYEKMQ (reference sequence). The CDR3 reads CASSLGGSRTPYQETQYF. In nucleotides, the CDR3 is TGTGCCAGCAGCTTAGGAGGCTCTCGGACACCGTACCAAGAGACCCAGTACTTC.

This sequence joins TRBV5-8 and TRBJ2-5; 10 bases align to TRBD2. The germline gives CDR1 SGHTS, CDR2 YDEGEE. The CDR3 spans 14 residues. V dropped 4 bases and J dropped 4; count of bases not matched to a gene: 4. DNA for the CDR3: TGTGCCAGCAGCGGTGGGACTAGCGTAGAGACCCAGTACTTC. It codes for CASSGGTSVETQYF.

This chain uses TRBV18 with TRBJ1-1; perhaps TRBD1 as D (5 bases). The CDR3 consists of 15 residues. Trimming pared 1 base from V and 1 base from J, leaving 10 bases between. Per germline, CDR1 KGHSH and CDR2 LQKENI. Here the CDR3 reads CASSPRDFQNTEAFF. Written as DNA, the CDR3 is TGTGCCAGCTCACCACGGGACTTCCAGAACACTGAAGCTTTCTTT.

V gene TRBV6-5 combines with J gene TRBJ2-1, with TRBD2 identical over 8 bases. J gave up 9 bases and V 0 bases, and 7 bases lay outside the gene matches. The CDR3 is made up of 15 amino acids. CDR1 and CDR2 (germline): MNHEY, SVGAGI. The CDR3 nucleotides read TGTGCCAGCAGTTACTCTGCGGGGGGTGGGGTTGAGCAGTTCTTC. This gives the protein CASSYSAGGGVEQFF.

The rearrangement uses TRBV27 and TRBJ2-5, with 8 bases matching TRBD1. Per the germline V gene, CDR1 is MNHEY and CDR2 is SMNVEV (reference sequence). Trimming cost V 3 bases and J 5 bases; bases outside gene matches: 5. The CDR3 has 14 amino acids. CDR3 protein: CASSFQGAGETQYF. The DNA of the CDR3 is TGTGCCAGCAGTTTCCAGGGGGCAGGGGAGACCCAGTACTTC.

J is TRBJ2-3 and V is TRBV18, with TRBD2 as a possible D gene (9 bases). V lost 6 bases and J 5 bases, leaving 30 bases between the germline ends. The CDR3 is 19 amino acids. Germline assignment: CDR1 KGHSH and CDR2 LQKENI. CDR3 in amino acids: CASSPVPSGANTGGDTQYF. The CDR3 coding sequence is TGTGCCAGCTCCCCCGTACCTAGCGGGGCCAACACAGGGGGAGATACGCAGTATTTT.

V gene TRBV4-1 combines with J gene TRBJ1-2, with D unresolved. The CDR3 extends over 11 amino acids. Germline CDR1 is MGHRA and CDR2 is YSYEKL. Trimming removed 5 bases from V and 11 bases from J, with 12 bases in between. CDR3 DNA: TGCGCCAGCAGCTCATCGACGTTTTACACCTTC. Protein: CASSSSTFYTF.

V usage is TRBV5-6 and J usage is TRBJ1-6; no definite D call. This CDR3 is built from 14 residues. V shed 1 base and J shed 8 bases, with 10 bases lying between them. Germline V gene sequence: CDR1 SGHDT, CDR2 YYEEEE. Here the CDR3 reads CASSLSTSDSPLHF. CDR3 in DNA: TGTGCCAGCAGCTTGTCAACCTCGGATTCACCCCTCCACTTT.